Presented here are 23 T cell receptor beta chains from one specimen sequenced in a study of blood T cell repertoires in COVID-19. TCRdb's copy holds only in-frame clones and misses some; the assay was immunoSEQ multiplex PCR. The sample has approximately 350,000 clones; 80% to 90% are singletons. The sequencing sample was made of PBMCs or T cells enriched from blood (not recorded which). The receptors were sampled from a man between 18 and 29 years old who had recovered from COVID-19.

The chain combines TRBV27 with TRBJ2-2, with no clear D. Germline values: CDR1 MNHEY, CDR2 SMNVEV (reference sequence). The CDR3 extends over 16 amino acids. V shed 7 bases and J shed 0 bases, with 15 bases lying between them. CDR3 coding DNA: TGTGCCAGCATGTTTAGGAACTACCCGAACACCGGGGAGCTGTTTTTT. It specifies CASMFRNYPNTGELFF.

The rearrangement uses TRBV6-1 and TRBJ2-6; maybe TRBD2 (6 bases). Trimming took off 2 bases at V and 0 bases at J, with 14 bases between the two ends. The CDR3 consists of 18 residues. Germline V lookup: CDR1 MNHNS, CDR2 SASEGT. CDR3 coding DNA: TGTGCCAGCAGTGAAAACGGATGGGAGGTCTCTGGGGCCAACGTCCTGACTTTC. It specifies CASSENGWEVSGANVLTF.

The rearrangement links TRBV21-1 to TRBJ2-1; the DNA was not used to check the table's D call, TRBD2. TRBV21-1 is marked as a pseudogene. The CDR3 has 14 residues. The CDR3 sequence is CASSKRTVYNEQFF. Written as DNA, the CDR3 is TGTGCCAGCAGCAAAAGAACGGTGTACAATGAGCAGTTCTTC.

The CDR3 sequence is CASSPGHFEAFF. Here the CDR3 DNA reads TGTGCCAGCAGCCCGGGACACTTTGAAGCTTTCTTT. This chain links TRBV14 with TRBJ1-1; tentative D call: TRBD1 (6 bases). Trimming took 4 bases from V and 7 from J, leaving 10 bases between them. This CDR3 region has 12 residues. The germline gives CDR1 SGHDN, CDR2 FVKESK.

V gene TRBV12-5 combines with J gene TRBJ1-1, with 9 bases matching TRBD1. The CDR3 is 13 residues long. The J segment lost 4 bases and the V segment lost 8 bases, leaving 5 bases of the junction unmatched. Germline V CDR1 and CDR2: LGHNT, FRNRAP. The CDR3 bases are TGTGCTAGTAGGACAGGGGAGGCCACTGAAGCTTTCTTT. The encoded protein is CASRTGEATEAFF. Filled out from reference TRBV12-5 and TRBJ1-1, the complete variable domain reads DARVTQTPRHKVTEMGQEVTMRCQPILGHNTVFWYRQTMMQGLELLAYFRNRAPLDDSGMPKDRFSAEMPDATLATLKIQPSEPRDSAVYFCASRTGEATEAFFGQGTRLTVV.

The V and J genes are TRBV25-1 and TRBJ1-2, with 12 positions matching TRBD1. The J segment lost 8 bases and the V segment lost 8 bases, leaving 9 bases of the junction unmatched. The germline V gene encodes CDR1 MGHDK and CDR2 SYGVNS. The length of the CDR3 is 14 residues. The CDR3 bases are TGTGCCAGCTCCGGGACAGGGGGCTCGAGCGGCTACACCTTC. Its translation is CASSGTGGSSGYTF.

V is TRBV3-1 (or the pseudogene TRBV3-2) and J is TRBJ2-7, with D perhaps TRBD1 (6 bases). The V and J ends lost 0 bases and 6 bases respectively, with 18 bases between them. The CDR3 has 16 residues. Germline V gene sequence: CDR1 LGHDT, CDR2 YNNKEL (reference sequence). The chain's CDR3 is CASSQDPGAEVREQYF. The DNA of the CDR3 is TGTGCCAGCAGCCAAGATCCAGGGGCAGAGGTTCGCGAGCAGTACTTC.

J is TRBJ1-1 and V is TRBV29-1; possibly TRBD1 for D (5 bases). The CDR3 runs 15 residues. V lost 7 bases to trimming and J lost 1 base, with 19 bases between them. Germline CDR1 reads SQVTM; CDR2 reads ANQGSEA. For the CDR3, the DNA is TGCAGCGCCACCCCGTTAGGGGCAAGGAACACTGAAGCTTTCTTT. Translation: CSATPLGARNTEAFF.

This rearrangement joins TRBV5-1 to TRBJ2-3; D might be TRBD2 (5 bases). CDR1 SGHRS and CDR2 YFSETQ come from the germline V gene. The CDR3 sequence is 16 residues long. V was shortened by 7 bases and J by 0 bases, with 18 bases between the two germline ends. Written as DNA, the CDR3 is TGCGCCAGCGGCCGCGATCCAATAGCGAGCACAGATACGCAGTATTTT. Protein product: CASGRDPIASTDTQYF.

The rearrangement joins TRBV7-9 to TRBJ2-1; D is unresolved. Deletions cut 2 bases from V and 10 bases from J, with 9 bases between. The CDR3 has 12 residues. Looked up from germline, CDR1 is SEHNR and CDR2 is FQNEAQ (reference sequence). CDR3 DNA sequence: TGTGCCAGCAGCTTAAGGAGCGTGGAGCAGTTCTTC. Its protein is CASSLRSVEQFF. Together with reference TRBV7-9 and TRBJ2-1, the CDR3 gives the full variable domain: DTGVSQNPRHKITKRGQNVTFRCDPISEHNRLYWYRQTLGQGPEFLTYFQNEAQLEKSRLLSDRFSAERPKGSFSTLEIQRTEQGDSAMYLCASSLRSVEQFFGPGTRLTVL.

CDR3 loop: CASSPPSGEDNQPQHF. The CDR3 region has the DNA TGTGCCAGCAGCCCGCCGTCGGGGGAAGACAATCAGCCCCAGCATTTT. The rearrangement links TRBV4-2 to TRBJ1-5, with a possible D match to TRBD1 (5 bases). Trimming took off 4 bases at V and 3 bases at J, with 16 bases between the two ends. The CDR3 runs 16 residues. The germline gives CDR1 LGHNA, CDR2 YNFKEQ.

The chain combines TRBV2 with TRBJ1-5; tentatively, D is TRBD1 (6 bases). The length of the CDR3 is 15 residues. Per the germline V gene, CDR1 is SNHLY and CDR2 is FYNNEI. The V and J ends lost 5 bases and 1 base respectively, with 12 bases between them. CDR3 loop: CASSTGTHSNQPQHF. The DNA for the CDR3 is TGTGCCAGCAGTACCGGGACACACAGCAATCAGCCCCAGCATTTT.

The chain combines TRBV5-1 with TRBJ2-3; D is perhaps TRBD2 (6 bases). CDR1 and CDR2 from the germline V gene are SGHRS and YFSETQ. The length of the CDR3 is 14 residues. V was clipped by 4 bases and J by 3 bases, with 12 bases between them. The CDR3 DNA reads TGCGCCAGCAGCCGAGCGGGTGGTACAGATACGCAGTATTTT. Amino acid sequence: CASSRAGGTDTQYF.

This clone has only one observation. This chain uses TRBV5-1 with TRBJ2-5; 8 bases fit TRBD1. V was pared by 5 bases and J by 1 base, with 7 bases of the junction left unmatched. Per germline, CDR1 SGHRS and CDR2 YFSETQ. The CDR3 covers 15 residues. CDR3 residues: CASRIGTGSQETQYF. The CDR3 DNA sequence: TGCGCCAGCAGGATCGGGACAGGTTCCCAAGAGACCCAGTACTTC. Together with reference TRBV5-1 and TRBJ2-5, the CDR3 gives the full variable domain: KAGVTQTPRYLIKTRGQQVTLSCSPISGHRSVSWYQQTPGQGLQFLFEYFSETQRNKGNFPGRFSGRQFSNSRSEMNVSTLELGDSALYLCASRIGTGSQETQYFGPGTRLLVL.

The chain uses TRBV5-1 and TRBJ2-2; D is undetermined. This CDR3 has 15 amino acids. Germline V gene lookup returns CDR1 SGHRS and CDR2 YFSETQ. With 4 bases removed from V and 4 bases from J, the gap between germline ends came to 14 bases. CDR3 nucleotides: TGCGCCAGCAGCCCACAACCTTCGGGCACCGGGGAGCTGTTTTTT. It yields the protein CASSPQPSGTGELFF.

V usage is TRBV18 and J usage is TRBJ2-2; 7 positions match TRBD1. There are 17 residues in the CDR3. Germline CDR1 and CDR2: KGHSH and LQKENI. J was trimmed by 2 bases and V by 0 bases; bases with no gene match: 6. The DNA of the CDR3 is TGTGCCAGCTCACCACCTTTCGGGACAGCTAACACCGGGGAGCTGTTTTTT. Its translation: CASSPPFGTANTGELFF.

V is TRBV5-6 and J is TRBJ2-7; D remains unclear. CDR1 SGHDT and CDR2 YYEEEE come from the germline V gene. The CDR3 has 14 residues. The V gene lost 3 bases and the J gene lost 4 bases, with 14 bases spanning the gap. DNA for the CDR3: TGTGCCAGCAGCTACGCGGCAGCACTATACGAGCAGTACTTC. Its protein is CASSYAAALYEQYF.

The rearrangement joins TRBV5-1 to TRBJ2-2; 14 nucleotides line up with TRBD2. J gave up 2 bases and V 4 bases, and 4 bases lay outside the gene matches. Germline CDR1 is SGHRS and CDR2 is YFSETQ. The CDR3 is 17 residues long. As DNA, the CDR3 is TGCGCCAGCAGCCCGGGGACTAGCGGGAGTAACACCGGGGAGCTGTTTTTT. Translation gives CASSPGTSGSNTGELFF.

The CDR3 here is CAWSVDRGQEFF. The CDR3, as DNA: TGTGCCTGGAGTGTGGACAGGGGGCAAGAGTTCTTC. V and J are TRBV30 and TRBJ2-1; 11 nucleotides match TRBD1. Germline CDR1 reads GTSNPN; CDR2 reads SVGIG (reference sequence). The V segment lost 0 bases and the J segment 14 bases; nucleotides outside the gene matches: 3. CDR3 length: 12 residues. Variable domain in full (rest from reference TRBV30 and TRBJ2-1): SQTIHQWPATLVQPVGSPLSLECTVEGTSNPNLYWYRQAAGRGLQLLFYSVGIGQISSEVPQNLSASRPQDRQFILSSKKLLLSDSGFYLCAWSVDRGQEFFGPGTRLTVL.

V is TRBV10-2 and J is TRBJ1-2; 9 bases fit TRBD1. The CDR3 has 15 amino acids. With V trimmed by 0 bases and J by 6 bases, 5 bases remained unmatched. The germline CDR1 and CDR2 sequences are WSHSY and SAAADI. In DNA, the CDR3 is TGCGCCAGCAGTGAGTCGAGAGGGACAGGGAATGGCTACACCTTC. Translation gives CASSESRGTGNGYTF.

This clone was detected only once. This chain connects TRBV28 to TRBJ1-1; a possible D gene is TRBD1 (5 bases). The V and J ends lost 6 bases and 4 bases respectively, with 18 bases between them. Germline CDR1 MDHEN, CDR2 SYDVKM. The CDR3 is 15 residues long. The CDR3 is CASRTSGEGSTEAFF. The CDR3 coding sequence is TGTGCCAGCAGGACTTCGGGGGAGGGAAGCACTGAAGCTTTCTTT. Combining the CDR3 with reference TRBV28 and TRBJ1-1 gives the whole variable domain DVKVTQSSRYLVKRTGEKVFLECVQDMDHENMFWYRQDPGLGLRLIYFSYDVKMKEKGDIPEGYSVSREKKERFSLILESASTNQTSMYLCASRTSGEGSTEAFFGQGTRLTVV.

The chain links TRBV3-1 (or the pseudogene TRBV3-2) to TRBJ2-3, with 15 positions matching TRBD2. Germline assignment: CDR1 LGHDT and CDR2 YNNKEL (reference sequence). The CDR3 has 18 amino acids. Trimming cost V 4 bases and J 6 bases; bases outside gene matches: 11. CDR3 sequence reads: CASSLRGLAGGPGDTQYF. The CDR3 coding sequence is TGTGCCAGCAGCCTACGAGGACTAGCGGGGGGGCCTGGGGATACGCAGTATTTT.

The chain joins TRBV25-1 to TRBJ1-1; TRBD1 aligns across 12 bases. J gave up 13 bases and V 4 bases, and 10 bases lay outside the gene matches. CDR1 is MGHDK and CDR2 is SYGVNS in the germline V gene. The length of the CDR3 is 14 residues. The CDR3 DNA reads as TGTGCCAGCAGTGCACTAGGGACAGGGGGCTCGGGTTTCTTT. Translated: CASSALGTGGSGFF.